The clone carrying this T cell receptor beta chain was counted at least ten times. The antigen is unknown. The entry originates in a study of CD8+CD57+ T cells in acquired aplastic anemia. Study-level background: The study obtained an average of around 3.4 ug of DNA from sorted CD4+ and CD8+ cells.

The use of genomic DNA as template underpinned the TCR beta VDJ and CDR3 profiling. TCRdb re-derived calls from the reads in MiXCR, one entry per CDR3 protein. The sample lists around 200,000 distinct CDR3 sequences, around 60% occurring once. Germline V lookup: CDR1 SGHRS, CDR2 YFSETQ. CDR3 size: 15 residues. V shed 4 bases and J 1 base; nucleotides not matched to a gene: 2. Overall study results and limits: Sharing between patients and controls was observed for twenty-nine CD8+ CDR3 sequences.

Only patients with CD8+CD57+ cell expansion on flow cytometry were chosen for sequencing. The cohort consisted entirely of patients having severe acquired aplastic anemia. Among the patients, none had received any therapy at the time of blood sampling. This TCR derives from a human donor with aplastic anemia. V is TRBV5-1 and J is TRBJ2-2; the match to TRBD1 covers 9 bases. Sequenced material: sorted CD4+, CD8+, or CD8+CD57+ T cells (not recorded which) from PBMCs. DNA for the CDR3: TGCGCCAGCAGCGGGGACAGGGAGAACACCGGGGAGCTGTTTTTT. Translated, it gives CASSGDRENTGELFF.